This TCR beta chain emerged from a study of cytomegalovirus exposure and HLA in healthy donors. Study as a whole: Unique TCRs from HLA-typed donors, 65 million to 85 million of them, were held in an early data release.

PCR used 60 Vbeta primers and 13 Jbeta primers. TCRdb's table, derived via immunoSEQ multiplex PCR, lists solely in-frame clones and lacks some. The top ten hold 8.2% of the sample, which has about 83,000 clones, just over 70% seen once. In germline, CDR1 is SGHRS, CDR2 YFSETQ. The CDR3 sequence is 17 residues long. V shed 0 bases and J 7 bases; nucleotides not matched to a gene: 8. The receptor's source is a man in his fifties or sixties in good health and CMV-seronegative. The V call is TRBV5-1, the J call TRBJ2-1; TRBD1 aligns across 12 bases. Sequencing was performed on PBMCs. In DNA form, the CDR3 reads TGCGCCAGCAGCTTGGATCCACCGGGACAGGGGGCGAATGAGCAGTTCTTC. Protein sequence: CASSLDPPGQGANEQFF.